This record covers a single T cell receptor (beta chain). RNA transcripts were the template, and TCR beta CDR3 regions were amplified from them. The library came from an HTBI-primed first-round RT-PCR and a second-round multiplex PCR. TCRdb redid the calling of the multiplex PCR reads with MiXCR, one entry per CDR3 protein. The table records a few hundred thousand distinct CDR3 sequences, less than 40% of them present only once. The CDR3 is made up of 14 amino acids. Germline values: CDR1 SGHRS, CDR2 YFSETQ. The V gene lost 0 bases and the J gene lost 3 bases, with 8 bases spanning the gap. This specimen belongs to a study of Graves' ophthalmopathy and Graves' hyperthyroidism.

Sequences were obtained from peripheral blood or thyroid tissue (not recorded which). The chain couples TRBV5-1 to TRBJ2-3, with D perhaps TRBD2 (5 bases). This sequence originates from an adult man with Graves' hyperthyroidism. The CDR3 nucleotides read TGCGCCAGCAGCTTGGCCCTAGCAACAGATACGCAGTATTTT. Translating it yields CASSLALATDTQYF.